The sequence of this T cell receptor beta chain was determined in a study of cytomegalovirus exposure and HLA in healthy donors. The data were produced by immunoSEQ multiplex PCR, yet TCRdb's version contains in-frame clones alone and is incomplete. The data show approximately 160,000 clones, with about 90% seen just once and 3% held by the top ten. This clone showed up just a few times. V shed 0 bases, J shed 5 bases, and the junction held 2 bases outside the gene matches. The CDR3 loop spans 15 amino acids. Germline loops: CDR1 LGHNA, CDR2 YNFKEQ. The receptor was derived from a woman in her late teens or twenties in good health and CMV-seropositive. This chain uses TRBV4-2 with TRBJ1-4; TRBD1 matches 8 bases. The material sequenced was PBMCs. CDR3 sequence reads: CASSQDWDRNEKLFF. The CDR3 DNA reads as TGTGCCAGCAGCCAAGATTGGGACAGGAATGAAAAACTGTTTTTT.